These 14 T cell receptor beta chains came from one sample sequenced in a study of blood T cell repertoires in COVID-19 (dated by TCRdb to the early 2020s). Libraries came from the immunoSEQ multiplex PCR assay. In TCRdb, the immuneACCESS table is reduced to in-frame sequences with V and J assigned. These tables do not hold every clone; where another copy was compared, an unresolved V gene accounts for under half, and the others remain unexplained. Counted in this sample were tens of thousands of clones; about nine tenths of them appeared once. Of the sample, about 16% is held by the ten largest clones. The sequenced sample consisted of peripheral blood. The source is a human donor in a cohort sampled during active COVID-19.

The V and J genes are TRBV11-2 and TRBJ2-7; TRBD1 might be the D (6 bases). CDR3 length: 13 residues. Germline V lookup: CDR1 SGHAT, CDR2 FQNNGV. V was cut by 3 bases and J by 5 bases, with 11 bases left in between. The CDR3 is CASSFTGLDEQYF. In nucleotides, the CDR3 is TGTGCCAGCAGCTTCACAGGGTTGGACGAGCAGTACTTC. The variable domain in full, completed from reference TRBV11-2 and TRBJ2-7, reads EAGVAQSPRYKIIEKRQSVAFWCNPISGHATLYWYQQILGQGPKLLIQFQNNGVVDDSQLPKDRFSAERLKGVDSTLKIQPAKLEDSAVYLCASSFTGLDEQYFGPGTRLTVT.

V is TRBV5-6 and J is TRBJ2-7; the match to TRBD2 covers 10 bases. CDR3 length: 15 residues. V shed 4 bases and J 0 bases; nucleotides not matched to a gene: 4. Germline values: CDR1 SGHDT, CDR2 YYEEEE. The CDR3 DNA reads TGTGCCAGCAGCGCCAGCGGGAGGGCCTCCTACGAGCAGTACTTC. Translation: CASSASGRASYEQYF.

As concerns this clone: This sample includes further DNA sequences coding for the same CDR3. V and J are TRBV4-3 and TRBJ1-1; unclear D gene. V was cut by 4 bases and J by 1 base, with 7 bases left in between. There are 13 residues in the CDR3. Germline assignment: CDR1 LGHNA and CDR2 YSLEER. CDR3 bases: TGCGCCAGCAGCCCTACCGAGAACACTGAAGCTTTCTTT. Amino acids: CASSPTENTEAFF.

The chain carries TRBV6-2 or TRBV6-3 and TRBJ2-7; D may be TRBD1 (6 bases). The V end was cut by 3 bases, the J end by 0 bases, with 12 bases between. CDR1 and CDR2 from the germline V gene are MNHEY and SVGEGT. The CDR3 consists of 15 residues. The CDR3 sequence is CASSYMTGTSYEQYF. Written as DNA, the CDR3 is TGTGCCAGCAGTTATATGACAGGAACCTCCTACGAGCAGTACTTC.

The V and J genes are TRBV9 and TRBJ2-5; 8 nucleotides line up with TRBD2. The CDR3 covers 13 residues. Losses at the gene ends were 4 bases for V and 7 bases for J; bases not matched to a gene: 6. Germline V gives CDR1 SGDLS, CDR2 YYNGEE. The chain's CDR3 is CASSSGGSGTQYF. The CDR3 DNA is TGTGCCAGCAGCTCGGGGGGGTCCGGGACCCAGTACTTC.

The chain links TRBV15 to TRBJ1-1; D gene uncertain. The CDR3 length is 14 residues. Germline CDR1 is LNHNV and CDR2 is YYDKDF (reference sequence). V lost 0 bases to trimming and J lost 3 bases, with 8 bases between them. CDR3 bases: TGTGCCACCAGCAGAGATTCCGGGGACACTGAAGCTTTCTTT. This encodes CATSRDSGDTEAFF.

J is TRBJ2-1 and V is TRBV29-1; 7 bases line up with TRBD1. CDR3 length: 13 amino acids. J gave up 6 bases and V 7 bases, and 9 bases lay outside the gene matches. The germline V gene encodes CDR1 SQVTM and CDR2 ANQGSEA. The CDR3 nucleotides are TGCAGCGCCCGACAGGGTGGGTTCAATGAGCAGTTCTTC. Its protein is CSARQGGFNEQFF.

The chain joins TRBV7-6 to TRBJ1-5, with D maybe TRBD1 (6 bases). The CDR3 runs 15 residues. In germline, CDR1 is SGHVS, CDR2 FNYEAQ. V lost 1 base to trimming and J lost 3 bases, with 10 bases between them. CDR3 in amino acids: CASSLDQGFNQPQHF. The CDR3 DNA reads as TGTGCCAGCAGCTTAGACCAGGGGTTCAATCAGCCCCAGCATTTT.

The rearrangement joins TRBV7-3 to TRBJ1-2; no clear D. V was trimmed by 7 bases and J by 7 bases, leaving 19 bases between them. CDR3 size: 14 residues. Per the germline V gene, CDR1 is SGHTA and CDR2 is FQGTGA. The CDR3 reads CASTTVIRVGGYTF. The CDR3 nucleotides read TGTGCCAGCACCACGGTGATTCGGGTGGGTGGCTACACCTTC. Combining the CDR3 with reference TRBV7-3 and TRBJ1-2 gives the whole variable domain GAGVSQTPSNKVTEKGKYVELRCDPISGHTALYWYRQSLGQGPEFLIYFQGTGAADDSGLPNDRFFAVRPEGSVSTLKIQRTERGDSAVYLCASTTVIRVGGYTFGSGTRLTVV.

This clone was seen only a few times. V usage is TRBV4-2 and J usage is TRBJ1-3, with D hard to call. V dropped 2 bases and J dropped 1 base, with 12 bases sitting between them. The CDR3 totals 16 residues. CDR1 is LGHNA, CDR2 YNFKEQ, per germline. CDR3: CASSQSIEVSGNTIYF. The CDR3 nucleotides are TGTGCCAGCAGCCAATCCATAGAGGTTTCTGGAAACACCATATATTTT.

J is TRBJ1-2 and V is TRBV12-3 or TRBV12-4; TRBD1 matches at 9 bases. The CDR3 spans 13 residues. V shed 6 bases, J shed 6 bases, and the junction held 5 bases outside the gene matches. DNA of the CDR3: TGTGCCAGCAGCCTAGGACAGGGGAATGGCTACACCTTC. Translation: CASSLGQGNGYTF.

The gene calls are TRBV30 and TRBJ1-1; D not certain. This CDR3 spans 12 amino acids. CDR1 and CDR2 (germline): GTSNPN, SVGIG (reference sequence). V lost 0 bases to trimming and J lost 4 bases, with 6 bases between them. CDR3 sequence: CAWSVGLTEAFF. In DNA, the CDR3 is TGTGCCTGGAGTGTCGGTCTCACTGAAGCTTTCTTT. The complete variable domain, with remaining parts taken from reference TRBV30 and TRBJ1-1, reads SQTIHQWPATLVQPVGSPLSLECTVEGTSNPNLYWYRQAAGRGLQLLFYSVGIGQISSEVPQNLSASRPQDRQFILSSKKLLLSDSGFYLCAWSVGLTEAFFGQGTRLTVV.

The chain uses TRBV27 and TRBJ2-2, with 8 nucleotides matching TRBD1. Germline V lookup: CDR1 MNHEY, CDR2 SMNVEV (reference sequence). The CDR3 is 15 amino acids. Trimming cost V 6 bases and J 7 bases; bases outside gene matches: 10. This CDR3 reads CASRRGQGSHGELFF. CDR3 coding DNA: TGTGCCAGCAGGCGTGGACAGGGCTCGCACGGGGAGCTGTTTTTT.

The V and J genes are TRBV6-5 and TRBJ2-7, with no clear D. The V end was cut by 4 bases, the J end by 0 bases, with 16 bases between. The CDR3 consists of 16 residues. Germline lookup yields CDR1 MNHEY and CDR2 SVGAGI. The DNA for the CDR3 is TGTGCCAGCAGTTTCAACTCAGGTCTTAGCTCCTACGAGCAGTACTTC. Translated: CASSFNSGLSSYEQYF.